This T cell receptor beta chain was sequenced for a study of cytomegalovirus exposure and HLA in healthy donors. Use of 60 Vbeta and 13 Jbeta primers characterized the PCR. Repertoires were generated with immunoSEQ multiplex PCR, while TCRdb's copy carries only in-frame clones and drops some. There are about 54,000 clones in the sample, with approximately 6.8% held by the top ten. Study-wide findings and caveats: Using a false discovery rate of 0.05, a later analysis showed that 15,000 to 20,000 TCR beta sequences were associated with HLA alleles. When analyzed later, a missense DCLRE1C variant was found to be linked to TCR beta V- and J-gene trimming. As a later analysis showed, several of the most significant clusters appeared to be linked to common viral pathogens. Analysis performed later showed TCR beta chains linked to HLA being more clonally expanded than equally common others.

In regard to this clone: The antigen remains undetermined.

This TCR came from a woman aged 40-49 years in good health and CMV-seronegative. Sequenced: PBMCs.

This CDR3 is CASRVQGKVTEAFF. The CDR3, as DNA: TGTGCCAGTAGGGTACAGGGGAAGGTTACTGAAGCTTTCTTT. V and J are TRBV19 and TRBJ1-1, with 7 bases that match TRBD1. The CDR3 totals 14 residues. Per the germline V gene, CDR1 is LNHDA and CDR2 is SQIVND (reference sequence). The J segment lost 5 bases and the V segment lost 6 bases, leaving 9 bases of the junction unmatched.